This T cell receptor beta chain was identified during a study of T-cell reconstitution after alpha-beta-depleted transplantation in children. Germline values: CDR1 SGHDT, CDR2 YYEEEE. The CDR3 has 17 residues. Trimming pared 2 bases from V and 0 bases from J, leaving 16 bases between. The library targeted TCRbeta and was prepared with unique molecular identifiers. TCRdb ran MiXCR on the PCR reads and lists one entry per CDR3 protein. The table records a few hundred thousand distinct CDR3 sequences, 13% of them present only once. The sample holds many counts of this clonotype. The receptor's source is a human donor who donated a stem cell graft to a child with Fanconi anemia. The specimen comprised PBMCs, sampled from the stem cell graft. The chain employs TRBV5-6 and TRBJ2-3; no firm D call. The CDR3 DNA is TGTGCCAGCAGCTTTACAGCCGGACGGTCTAGCACAGATACGCAGTATTTT. Translated, it gives CASSFTAGRSSTDTQYF.